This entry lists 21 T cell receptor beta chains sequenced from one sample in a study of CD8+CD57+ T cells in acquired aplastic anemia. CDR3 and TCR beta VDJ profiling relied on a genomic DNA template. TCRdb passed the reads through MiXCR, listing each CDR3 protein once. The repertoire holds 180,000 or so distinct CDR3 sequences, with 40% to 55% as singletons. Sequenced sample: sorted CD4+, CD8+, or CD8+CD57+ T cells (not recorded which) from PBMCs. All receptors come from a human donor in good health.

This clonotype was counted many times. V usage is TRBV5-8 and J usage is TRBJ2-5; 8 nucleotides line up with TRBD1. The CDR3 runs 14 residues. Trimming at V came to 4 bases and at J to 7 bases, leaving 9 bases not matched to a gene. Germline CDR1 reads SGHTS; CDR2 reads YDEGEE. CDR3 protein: CASSGQGSHWTQYF. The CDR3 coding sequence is TGTGCCAGCAGCGGACAGGGCTCCCATTGGACCCAGTACTTC.

The CDR3 loop is CASSIAAGSTQDEQFF. CDR3 coding DNA: TGTGCCAGTAGTATAGCTGCAGGGTCGACCCAGGATGAGCAGTTCTTC. The chain links TRBV19 to TRBJ2-1, with D possibly TRBD1 on 5 matching bases. Germline lookup yields CDR1 LNHDA and CDR2 SQIVND (reference sequence). This CDR3 spans 16 amino acids. The V end was cut by 1 base, the J end by 8 bases, with 18 bases between.

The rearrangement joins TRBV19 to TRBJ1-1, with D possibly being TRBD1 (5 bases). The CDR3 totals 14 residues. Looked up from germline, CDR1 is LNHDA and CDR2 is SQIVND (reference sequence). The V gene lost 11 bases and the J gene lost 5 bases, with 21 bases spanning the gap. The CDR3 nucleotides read TGTGCCTCCTCGGCGGCAGCGGGGGTTACTGAAGCTTTCTTT. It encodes CASSAAAGVTEAFF.

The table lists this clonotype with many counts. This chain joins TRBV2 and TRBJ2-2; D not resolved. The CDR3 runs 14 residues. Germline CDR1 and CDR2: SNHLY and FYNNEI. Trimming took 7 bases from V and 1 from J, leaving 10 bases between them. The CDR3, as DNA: TGTGCCAGCATGGCTCAACAGAACACCGGGGAGCTGTTTTTT. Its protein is CASMAQQNTGELFF.

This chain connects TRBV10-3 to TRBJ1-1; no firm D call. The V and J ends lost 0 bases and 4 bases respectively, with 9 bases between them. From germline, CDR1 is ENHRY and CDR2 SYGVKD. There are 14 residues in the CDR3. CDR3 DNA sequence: TGTGCCATCAGTGAGTCGATTCGAGGCACTGAAGCTTTCTTT. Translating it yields CAISESIRGTEAFF.

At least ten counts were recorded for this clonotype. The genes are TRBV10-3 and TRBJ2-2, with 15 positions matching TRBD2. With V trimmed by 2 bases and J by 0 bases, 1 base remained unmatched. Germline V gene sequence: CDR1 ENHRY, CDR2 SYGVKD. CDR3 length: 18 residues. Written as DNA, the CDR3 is TGTGCCATCAGTGAGGGACTAGCGGGAGGGCCGAACACCGGGGAGCTGTTTTTT. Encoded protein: CAISEGLAGGPNTGELFF.

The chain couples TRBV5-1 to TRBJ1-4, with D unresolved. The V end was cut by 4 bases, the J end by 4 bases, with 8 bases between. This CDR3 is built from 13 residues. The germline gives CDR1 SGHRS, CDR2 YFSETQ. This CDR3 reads CASSTALNEKLFF. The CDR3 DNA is TGCGCCAGCAGCACCGCCCTTAATGAAAAACTGTTTTTT.

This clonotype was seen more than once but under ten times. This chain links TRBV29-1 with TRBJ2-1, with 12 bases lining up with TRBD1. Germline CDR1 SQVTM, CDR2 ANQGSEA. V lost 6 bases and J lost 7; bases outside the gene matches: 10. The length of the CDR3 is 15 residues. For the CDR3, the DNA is TGCAGCGTCAGGTGGGGACAGGGGGCGCGAAATGAGCAGTTCTTC. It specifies CSVRWGQGARNEQFF.

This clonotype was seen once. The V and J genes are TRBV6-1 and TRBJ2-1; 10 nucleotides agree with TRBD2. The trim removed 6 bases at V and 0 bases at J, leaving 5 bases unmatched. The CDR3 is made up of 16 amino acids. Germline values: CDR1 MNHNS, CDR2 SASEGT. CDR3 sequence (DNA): TGTGCCAGCAGCCCTAGCGGGAGCCTCTCCTACAATGAGCAGTTCTTC. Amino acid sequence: CASSPSGSLSYNEQFF.

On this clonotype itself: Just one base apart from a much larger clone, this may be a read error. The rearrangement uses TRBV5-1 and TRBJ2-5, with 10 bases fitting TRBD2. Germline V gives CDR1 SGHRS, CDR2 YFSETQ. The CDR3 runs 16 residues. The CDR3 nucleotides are TGCACCAGCAGCTTGCGGTCTAGCGGGAGTGTAGAGACCCAGTACTTC. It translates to CTSSLRSSGSVETQYF.

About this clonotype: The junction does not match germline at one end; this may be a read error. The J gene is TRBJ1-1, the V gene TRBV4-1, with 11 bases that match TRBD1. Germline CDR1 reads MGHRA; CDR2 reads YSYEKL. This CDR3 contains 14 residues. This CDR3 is CASSQGQGANEAFF. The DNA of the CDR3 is TGTGCCAGCAGCCAAGGACAGGGGGCGAATGAAGCTTTCTTT.

The CDR3 is CAISGTSGRSYNEQFF. The CDR3 DNA follows: TGTGCCATCAGTGGGACTAGCGGTAGGTCCTACAATGAGCAGTTCTTC. V is TRBV10-3 and J is TRBJ2-1; TRBD2 matches at 10 bases. The CDR3 loop spans 16 amino acids. V lost 4 bases, J lost 1 base, and 4 bases stayed unmatched. The germline CDR1 and CDR2 sequences are ENHRY and SYGVKD.

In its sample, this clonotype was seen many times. The CDR3, as DNA: TGTGCCAGCAGTGTCCGCATAGCGGGATTAAACACCGGGGAGCTGTTTTTT. Its protein product is CASSVRIAGLNTGELFF. The chain carries TRBV2 and TRBJ2-2, with 8 bases matching TRBD2. The length of the CDR3 is 17 residues. Looked up from germline, CDR1 is SNHLY and CDR2 is FYNNEI. After removal of 4 bases from V and 2 bases from J, the junction contained 9 bases not matched to a gene.

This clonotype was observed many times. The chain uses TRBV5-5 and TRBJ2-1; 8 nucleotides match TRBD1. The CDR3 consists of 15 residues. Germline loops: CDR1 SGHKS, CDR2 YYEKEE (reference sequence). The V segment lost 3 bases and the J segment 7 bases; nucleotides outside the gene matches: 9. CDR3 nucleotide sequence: TGTGCCAGCAGCTCGAGACAGGGGCCAGCAAATGAGCAGTTCTTC. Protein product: CASSSRQGPANEQFF.

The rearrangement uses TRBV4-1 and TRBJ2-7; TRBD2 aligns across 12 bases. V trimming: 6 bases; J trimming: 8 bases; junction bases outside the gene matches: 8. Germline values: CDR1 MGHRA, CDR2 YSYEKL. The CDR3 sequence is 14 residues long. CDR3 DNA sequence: TGCGCCAGCAGGAGACTAGCGGGGGAATTTAAGCAGTACTTC. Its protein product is CASRRLAGEFKQYF.

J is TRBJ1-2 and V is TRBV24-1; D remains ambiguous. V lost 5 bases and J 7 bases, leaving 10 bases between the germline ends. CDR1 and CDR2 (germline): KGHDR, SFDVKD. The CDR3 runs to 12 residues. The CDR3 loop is CATSGGHLGYTF. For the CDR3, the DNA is TGTGCCACCAGTGGAGGGCATCTTGGCTACACCTTC.

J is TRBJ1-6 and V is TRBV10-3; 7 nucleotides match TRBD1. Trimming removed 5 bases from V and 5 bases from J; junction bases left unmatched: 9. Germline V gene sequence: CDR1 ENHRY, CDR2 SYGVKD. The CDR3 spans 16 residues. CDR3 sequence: CAISWTGDINNSPLHF. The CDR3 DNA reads TGTGCCATCAGTTGGACAGGAGACATCAATAATTCACCCCTCCACTTT.

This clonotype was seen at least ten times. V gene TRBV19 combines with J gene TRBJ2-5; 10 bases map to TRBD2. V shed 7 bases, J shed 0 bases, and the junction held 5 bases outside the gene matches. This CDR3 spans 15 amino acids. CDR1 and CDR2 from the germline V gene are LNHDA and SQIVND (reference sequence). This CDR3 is CASKYGTSDQETQYF. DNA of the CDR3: TGTGCCAGTAAATACGGGACTAGCGACCAAGAGACCCAGTACTTC.

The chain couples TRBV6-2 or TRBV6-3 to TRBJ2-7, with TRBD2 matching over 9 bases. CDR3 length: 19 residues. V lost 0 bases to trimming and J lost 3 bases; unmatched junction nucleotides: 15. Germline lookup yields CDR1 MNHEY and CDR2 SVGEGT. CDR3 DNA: TGTGCCAGCAGTTACTCCCCATTCTGGCCTAGCGGGACCGGCTACGAGCAGTACTTC. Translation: CASSYSPFWPSGTGYEQYF.

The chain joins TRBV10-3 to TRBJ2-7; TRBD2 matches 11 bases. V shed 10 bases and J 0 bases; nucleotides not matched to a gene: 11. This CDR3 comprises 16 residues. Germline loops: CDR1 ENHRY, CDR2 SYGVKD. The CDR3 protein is CATRQGTSGSSYEQYF. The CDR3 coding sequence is TGTGCCACCCGCCAGGGGACTAGCGGCAGCTCCTACGAGCAGTACTTC.

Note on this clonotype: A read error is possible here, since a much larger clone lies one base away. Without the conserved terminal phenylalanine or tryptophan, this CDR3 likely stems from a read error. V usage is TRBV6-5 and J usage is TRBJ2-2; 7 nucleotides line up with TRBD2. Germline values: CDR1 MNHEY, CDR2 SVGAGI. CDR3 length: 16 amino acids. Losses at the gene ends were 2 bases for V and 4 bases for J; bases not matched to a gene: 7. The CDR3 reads CASSYDAGVTTGELFL. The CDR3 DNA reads TGTGCCAGCAGTTACGATGCGGGAGTTACCACCGGGGAGCTGTTTCTT.